This TCR beta chain was recorded in a study of ipilimumab plus nivolumab after autologous stem cell transplantation. Across the whole study: Myeloma cases were transplant-naive high-risk or relapsed within 3 years post first autologous transplant. Findings and limits, study-wide: Authors suggest TCR repertoire, Treg phenotype and gut microbiota support further study.

Checkpoint therapy with ipilimumab 1 mg/kg began 14 to 28 days after transplant. Only a few counts were recorded for this clone. Its target is not known. Measured with immunoSEQ multiplex PCR; TCRdb has only the in-frame clones, and not every one. The sample consists of about 5,000 clones, around three quarters of them appearing once. CDR1 SGDLS and CDR2 YYNGEE come from the germline V gene. This CDR3 region has 13 residues. Trimming shortened V by 0 bases and J by 9 bases, and 10 bases separated the two germline ends. The sequence derives from a male donor with multiple myeloma. The V and J genes are TRBV9 and TRBJ2-1, with a tentative D call TRBD1 (6 bases). The specimen was PBMCs, collected in a trial of ipilimumab plus nivolumab as post-transplant consolidation. This CDR3 reads CASSVGGDTEQFF. The CDR3 DNA follows: TGTGCCAGCAGCGTAGGAGGGGACACTGAGCAGTTCTTC.